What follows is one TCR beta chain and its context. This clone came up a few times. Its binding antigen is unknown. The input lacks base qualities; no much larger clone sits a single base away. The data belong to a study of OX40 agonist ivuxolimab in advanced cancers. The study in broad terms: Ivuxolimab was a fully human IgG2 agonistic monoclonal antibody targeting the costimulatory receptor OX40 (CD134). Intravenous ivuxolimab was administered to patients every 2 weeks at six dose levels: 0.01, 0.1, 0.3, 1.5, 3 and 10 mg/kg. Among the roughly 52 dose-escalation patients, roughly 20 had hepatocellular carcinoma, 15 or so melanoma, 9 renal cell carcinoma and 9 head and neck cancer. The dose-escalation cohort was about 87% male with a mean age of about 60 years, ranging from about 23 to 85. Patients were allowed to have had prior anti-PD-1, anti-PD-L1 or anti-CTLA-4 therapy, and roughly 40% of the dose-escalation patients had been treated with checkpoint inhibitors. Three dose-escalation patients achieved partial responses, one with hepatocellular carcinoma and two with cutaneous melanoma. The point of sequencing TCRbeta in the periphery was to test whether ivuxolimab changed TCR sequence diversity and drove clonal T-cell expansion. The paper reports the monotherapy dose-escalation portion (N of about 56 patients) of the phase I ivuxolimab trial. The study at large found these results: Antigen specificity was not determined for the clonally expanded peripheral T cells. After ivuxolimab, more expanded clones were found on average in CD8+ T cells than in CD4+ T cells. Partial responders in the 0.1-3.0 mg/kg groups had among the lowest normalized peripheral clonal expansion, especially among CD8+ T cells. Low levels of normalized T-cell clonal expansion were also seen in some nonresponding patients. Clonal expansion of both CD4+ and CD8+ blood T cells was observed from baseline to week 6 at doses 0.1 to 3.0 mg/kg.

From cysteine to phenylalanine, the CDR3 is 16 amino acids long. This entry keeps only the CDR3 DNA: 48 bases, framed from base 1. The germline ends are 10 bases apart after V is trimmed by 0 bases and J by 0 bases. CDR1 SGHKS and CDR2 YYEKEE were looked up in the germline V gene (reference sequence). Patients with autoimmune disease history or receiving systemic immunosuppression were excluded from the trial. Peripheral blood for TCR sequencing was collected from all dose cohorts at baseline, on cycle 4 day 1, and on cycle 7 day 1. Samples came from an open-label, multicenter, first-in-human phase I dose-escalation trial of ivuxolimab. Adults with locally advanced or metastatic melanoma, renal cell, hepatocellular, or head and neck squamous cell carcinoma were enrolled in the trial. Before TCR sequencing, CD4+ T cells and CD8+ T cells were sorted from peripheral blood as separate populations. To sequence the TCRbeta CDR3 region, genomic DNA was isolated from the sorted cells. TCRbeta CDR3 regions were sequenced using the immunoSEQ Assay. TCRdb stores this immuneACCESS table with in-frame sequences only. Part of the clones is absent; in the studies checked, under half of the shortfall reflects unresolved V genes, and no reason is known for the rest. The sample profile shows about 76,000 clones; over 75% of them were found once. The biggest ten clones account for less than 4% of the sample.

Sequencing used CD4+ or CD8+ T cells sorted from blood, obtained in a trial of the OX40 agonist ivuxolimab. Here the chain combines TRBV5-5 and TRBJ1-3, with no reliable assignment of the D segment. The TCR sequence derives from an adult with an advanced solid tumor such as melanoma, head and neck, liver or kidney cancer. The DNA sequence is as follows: TGTGCCAGCAGCTTGGAGCTAGATAGCTCTGGAAACACCATATATTTT. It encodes CASSLELDSSGNTIYF.